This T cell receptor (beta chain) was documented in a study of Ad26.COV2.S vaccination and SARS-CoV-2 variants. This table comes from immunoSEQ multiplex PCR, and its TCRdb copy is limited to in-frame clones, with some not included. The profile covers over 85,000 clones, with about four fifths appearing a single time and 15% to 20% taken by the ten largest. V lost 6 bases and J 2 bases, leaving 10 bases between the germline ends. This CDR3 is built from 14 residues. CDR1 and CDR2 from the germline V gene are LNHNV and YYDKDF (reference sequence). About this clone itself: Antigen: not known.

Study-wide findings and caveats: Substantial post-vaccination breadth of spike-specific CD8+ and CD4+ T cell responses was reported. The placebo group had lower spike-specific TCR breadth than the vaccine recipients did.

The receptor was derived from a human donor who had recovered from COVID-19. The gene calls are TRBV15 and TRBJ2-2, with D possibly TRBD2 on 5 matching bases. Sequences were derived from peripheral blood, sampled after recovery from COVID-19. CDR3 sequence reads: CATRAVRNTGELFF. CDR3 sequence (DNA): TGTGCCACCAGAGCGGTCCGTAACACCGGGGAGCTGTTTTTT.